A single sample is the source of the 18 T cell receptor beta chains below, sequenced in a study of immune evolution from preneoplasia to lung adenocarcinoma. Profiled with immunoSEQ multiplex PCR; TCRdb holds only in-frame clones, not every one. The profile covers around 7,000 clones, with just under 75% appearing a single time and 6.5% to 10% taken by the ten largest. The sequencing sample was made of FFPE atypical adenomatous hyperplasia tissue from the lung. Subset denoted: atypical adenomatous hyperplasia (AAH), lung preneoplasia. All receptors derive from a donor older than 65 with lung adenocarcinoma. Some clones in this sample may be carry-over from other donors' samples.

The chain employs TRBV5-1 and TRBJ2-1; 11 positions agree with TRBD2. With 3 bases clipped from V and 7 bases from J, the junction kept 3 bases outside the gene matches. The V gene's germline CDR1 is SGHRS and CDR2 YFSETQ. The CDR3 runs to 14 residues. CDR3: CASSSLAGGNEQFF. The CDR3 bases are TGCGCCAGCAGCTCCCTAGCGGGAGGAAATGAGCAGTTCTTC.

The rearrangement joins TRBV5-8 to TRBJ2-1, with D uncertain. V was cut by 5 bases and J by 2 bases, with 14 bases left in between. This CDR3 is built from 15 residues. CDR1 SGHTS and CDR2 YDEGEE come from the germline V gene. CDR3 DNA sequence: TGTGCCAGCAGTGCGGCAGTTTACCCCTACAATGAGCAGTTCTTC. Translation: CASSAAVYPYNEQFF.

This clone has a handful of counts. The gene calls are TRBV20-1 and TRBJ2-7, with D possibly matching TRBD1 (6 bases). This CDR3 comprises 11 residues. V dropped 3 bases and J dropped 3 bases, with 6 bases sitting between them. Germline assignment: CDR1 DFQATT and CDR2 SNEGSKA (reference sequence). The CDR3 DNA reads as TGCAGTGCTAGGACAGGCTACGAGCAGTACTTC. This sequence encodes CSARTGYEQYF.

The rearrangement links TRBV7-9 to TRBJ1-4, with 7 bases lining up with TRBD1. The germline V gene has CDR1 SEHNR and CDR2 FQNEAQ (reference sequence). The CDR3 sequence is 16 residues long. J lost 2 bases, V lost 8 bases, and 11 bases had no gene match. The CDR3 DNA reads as TGTGCCAGCCGCCCGCCAGGGGGGACGACTAATGAAAAACTGTTTTTT. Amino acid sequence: CASRPPGGTTNEKLFF. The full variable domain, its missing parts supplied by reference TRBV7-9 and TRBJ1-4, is DTGVSQNPRHKITKRGQNVTFRCDPISEHNRLYWYRQTLGQGPEFLTYFQNEAQLEKSRLLSDRFSAERPKGSFSTLEIQRTEQGDSAMYLCASRPPGGTTNEKLFFGSGTQLSVL.

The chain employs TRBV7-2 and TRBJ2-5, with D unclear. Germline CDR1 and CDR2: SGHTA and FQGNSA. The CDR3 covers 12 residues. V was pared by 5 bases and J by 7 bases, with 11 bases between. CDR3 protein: CASSPPTRTQYF. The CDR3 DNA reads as TGTGCCAGCAGCCCCCCCACTCGGACCCAGTACTTC.

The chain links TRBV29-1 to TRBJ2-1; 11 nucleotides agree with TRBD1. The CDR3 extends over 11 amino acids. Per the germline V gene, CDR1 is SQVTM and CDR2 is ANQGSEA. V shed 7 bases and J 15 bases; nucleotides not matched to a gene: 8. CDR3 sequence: CSARTGQGAFF. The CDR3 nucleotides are TGCAGCGCAAGAACAGGACAGGGGGCGTTCTTC.

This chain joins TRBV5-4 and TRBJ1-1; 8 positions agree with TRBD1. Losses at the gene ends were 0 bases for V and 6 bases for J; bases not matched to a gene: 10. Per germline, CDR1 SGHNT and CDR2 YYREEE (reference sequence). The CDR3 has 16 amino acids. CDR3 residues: CASSLGSGGLFSEAFF. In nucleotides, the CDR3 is TGTGCCAGCAGCTTGGGTTCAGGGGGCTTATTTTCTGAAGCTTTCTTT.

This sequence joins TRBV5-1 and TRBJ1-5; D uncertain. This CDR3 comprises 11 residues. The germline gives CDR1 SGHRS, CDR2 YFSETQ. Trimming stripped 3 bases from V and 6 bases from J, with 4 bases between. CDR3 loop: CASSSIQPQHF. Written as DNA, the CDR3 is TGCGCCAGCAGCTCTATTCAGCCCCAGCATTTT.

The CDR3 DNA is TGCGCCAGCAGCCCGTACGGGACAGGGTTAGGCTACACCTTC. It encodes CASSPYGTGLGYTF. This rearrangement joins TRBV4-1 to TRBJ1-2; 9 positions agree with TRBD1. CDR3 size: 14 residues. The junction had 8 bases not matched to a gene; V was cut back by 4 bases and J by 8 bases. The germline CDR1 and CDR2 sequences are MGHRA and YSYEKL.

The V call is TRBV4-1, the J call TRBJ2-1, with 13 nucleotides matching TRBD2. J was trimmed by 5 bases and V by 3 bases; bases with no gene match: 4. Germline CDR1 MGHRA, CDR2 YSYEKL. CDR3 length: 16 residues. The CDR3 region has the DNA TGCGCCAGCAGCCAGGGACTAGCGGGAACCCACAATGAGCAGTTCTTC. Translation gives CASSQGLAGTHNEQFF.

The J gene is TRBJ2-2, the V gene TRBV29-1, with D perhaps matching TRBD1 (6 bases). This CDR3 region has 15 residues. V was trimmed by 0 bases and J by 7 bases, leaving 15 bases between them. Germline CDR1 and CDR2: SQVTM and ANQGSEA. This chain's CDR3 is CSVEDRAGANGELFF. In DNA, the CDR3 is TGCAGCGTTGAAGATAGGGCAGGGGCTAACGGGGAGCTGTTTTTT.

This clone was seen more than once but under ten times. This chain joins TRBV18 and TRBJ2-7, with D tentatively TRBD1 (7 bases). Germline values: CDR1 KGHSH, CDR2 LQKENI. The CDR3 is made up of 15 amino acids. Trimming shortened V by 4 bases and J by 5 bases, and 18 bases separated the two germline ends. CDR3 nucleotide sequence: TGTGCCAGCTCACGCACCGGGGGACAGACAGACGAGCAGTACTTC. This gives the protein CASSRTGGQTDEQYF.

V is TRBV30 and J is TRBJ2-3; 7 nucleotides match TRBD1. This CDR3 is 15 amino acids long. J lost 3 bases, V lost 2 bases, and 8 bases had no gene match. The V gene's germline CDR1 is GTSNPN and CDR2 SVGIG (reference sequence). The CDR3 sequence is CAWSSRDSFTDTQYF. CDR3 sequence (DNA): TGTGCCTGGAGTAGTCGGGACAGCTTTACAGATACGCAGTATTTT.

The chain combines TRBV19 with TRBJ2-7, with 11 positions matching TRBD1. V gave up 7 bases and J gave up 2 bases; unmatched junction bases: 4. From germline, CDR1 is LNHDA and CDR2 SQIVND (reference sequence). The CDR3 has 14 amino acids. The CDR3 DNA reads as TGTGCCAGTACCGGGACAGGGGGTACCTACGAGCAGTACTTC. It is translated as CASTGTGGTYEQYF.

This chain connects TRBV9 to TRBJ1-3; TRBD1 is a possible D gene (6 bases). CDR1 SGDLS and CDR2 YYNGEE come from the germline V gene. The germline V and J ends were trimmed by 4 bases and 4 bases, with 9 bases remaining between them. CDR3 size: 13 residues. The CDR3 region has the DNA TGTGCCAGCAGCTTAGGGACAGGAAACACCATATATTTT. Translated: CASSLGTGNTIYF.

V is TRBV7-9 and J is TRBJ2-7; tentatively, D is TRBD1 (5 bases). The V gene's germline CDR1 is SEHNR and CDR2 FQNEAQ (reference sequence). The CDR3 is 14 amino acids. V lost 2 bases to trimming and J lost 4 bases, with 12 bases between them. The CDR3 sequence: CASSLHQGGYEQYF. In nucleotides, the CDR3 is TGTGCCAGCAGCTTACATCAGGGTGGATACGAGCAGTACTTC. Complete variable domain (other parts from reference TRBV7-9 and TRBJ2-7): DTGVSQNPRHKITKRGQNVTFRCDPISEHNRLYWYRQTLGQGPEFLTYFQNEAQLEKSRLLSDRFSAERPKGSFSTLEIQRTEQGDSAMYLCASSLHQGGYEQYFGPGTRLTVT.

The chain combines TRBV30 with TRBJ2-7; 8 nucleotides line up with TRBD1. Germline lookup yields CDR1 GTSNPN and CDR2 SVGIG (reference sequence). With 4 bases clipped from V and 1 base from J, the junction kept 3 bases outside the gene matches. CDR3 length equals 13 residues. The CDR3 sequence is CAWTGQDSYEQYF. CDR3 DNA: TGTGCCTGGACGGGACAGGATTCCTACGAGCAGTACTTC.

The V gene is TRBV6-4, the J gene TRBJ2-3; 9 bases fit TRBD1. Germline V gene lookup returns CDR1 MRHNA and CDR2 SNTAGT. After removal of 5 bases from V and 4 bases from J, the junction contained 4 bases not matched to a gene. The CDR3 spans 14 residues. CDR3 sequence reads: CASSRQGEADTQYF. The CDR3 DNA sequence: TGTGCCAGCAGTCGACAGGGGGAGGCAGATACGCAGTATTTT.